This TCR beta chain was documented in a study of OX40 agonist ivuxolimab in advanced cancers. Overall study: A male proportion of more than 75% was recorded, with mean age around 64 years and range about 23 to 90.

The germline V and J ends were trimmed by 5 bases and 7 bases, with 21 bases remaining between them. The CDR3 loop spans 16 amino acids. CDR1 and CDR2 (germline): SGHVS, FQNEAQ. Overall study results and limits: Some patients who did not respond also had low normalized T-cell clonal expansion. Researchers report that CD8+ T cells had, on average, more expanded clones than CD4+.

Assay used: immunoSEQ multiplex PCR; TCRdb lists only in-frame clones, some missing. The sample lists 65,000 to 70,000 clones; roughly nine tenths were seen once. A note on this clone: Its antigen remains unidentified.

Autoimmune disease history or systemic immunosuppression meant exclusion. The chain recombines TRBV7-8 with TRBJ2-1; D perhaps matches TRBD2 (5 bases). The sequencing used CD4+ or CD8+ T cells sorted from blood, collected in a trial of the OX40 agonist ivuxolimab. This receptor was identified in an adult with an advanced solid tumor such as melanoma, head and neck, liver or kidney cancer. The CDR3 sequence is CASSPRIGSSSNEQFF. CDR3 nucleotides: TGTGCCAGCAGCCCTAGGATTGGCTCTAGCTCTAATGAGCAGTTCTTC.